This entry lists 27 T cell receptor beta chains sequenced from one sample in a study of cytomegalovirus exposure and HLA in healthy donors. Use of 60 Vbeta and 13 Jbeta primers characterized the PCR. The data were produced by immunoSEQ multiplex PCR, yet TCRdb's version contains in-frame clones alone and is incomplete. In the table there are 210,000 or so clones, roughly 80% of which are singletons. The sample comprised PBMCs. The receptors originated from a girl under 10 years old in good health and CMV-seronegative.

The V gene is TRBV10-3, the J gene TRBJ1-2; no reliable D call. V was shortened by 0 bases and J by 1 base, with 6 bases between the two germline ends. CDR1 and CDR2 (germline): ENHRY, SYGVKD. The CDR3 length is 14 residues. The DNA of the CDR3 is TGTGCCATCAGTGAGTCGAGAGATAACTATGGCTACACCTTC. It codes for CAISESRDNYGYTF.

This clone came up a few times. The CDR3 DNA reads TGCACCTGGAGGAGAAACACCATATATTTT. The encoded protein is CTWRRNTIYF. The rearrangement joins TRBV29-1 to TRBJ1-3; D is undetermined. Per germline, CDR1 SQVTM and CDR2 ANQGSEA. The CDR3 spans 10 residues.

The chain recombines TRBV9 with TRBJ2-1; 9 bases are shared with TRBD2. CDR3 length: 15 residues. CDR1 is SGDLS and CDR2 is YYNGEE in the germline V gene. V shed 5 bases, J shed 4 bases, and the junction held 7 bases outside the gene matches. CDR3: CASRILAGPYNEQFF. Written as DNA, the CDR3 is TGTGCCAGCAGGATCCTAGCGGGACCGTACAATGAGCAGTTCTTC.

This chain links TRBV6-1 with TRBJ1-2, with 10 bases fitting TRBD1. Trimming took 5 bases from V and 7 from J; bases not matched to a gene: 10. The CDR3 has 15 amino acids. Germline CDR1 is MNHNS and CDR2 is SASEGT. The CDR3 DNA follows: TGTGCCAGCAGTCTTCAGACGGGACAGGGGCTTGGCTACACCTTC. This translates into CASSLQTGQGLGYTF.

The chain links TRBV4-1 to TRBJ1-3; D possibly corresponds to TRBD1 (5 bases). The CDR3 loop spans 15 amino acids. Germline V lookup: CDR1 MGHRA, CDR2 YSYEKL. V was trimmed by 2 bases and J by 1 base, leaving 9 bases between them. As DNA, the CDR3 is TGCGCCAGCAGCCAAAAACAGGCTTCTGGAAACACCATATATTTT. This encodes CASSQKQASGNTIYF.

The CDR3 DNA follows: TGTGCCAGCAGCTACTTGACAGGGGGCTCTGAAGCTTTCTTT. Translated, it gives CASSYLTGGSEAFF. The rearrangement links TRBV7-8 to TRBJ1-1, with 10 positions matching TRBD1. The V segment lost 4 bases and the J segment 6 bases; nucleotides outside the gene matches: 5. The germline V gene has CDR1 SGHVS and CDR2 FQNEAQ. CDR3 length: 14 residues.

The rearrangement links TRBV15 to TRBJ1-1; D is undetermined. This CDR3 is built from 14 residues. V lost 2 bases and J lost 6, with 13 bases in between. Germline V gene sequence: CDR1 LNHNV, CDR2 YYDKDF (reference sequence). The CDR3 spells CATSRSPLLSEAFF. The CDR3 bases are TGTGCCACCAGCAGATCTCCCCTATTATCTGAAGCTTTCTTT.

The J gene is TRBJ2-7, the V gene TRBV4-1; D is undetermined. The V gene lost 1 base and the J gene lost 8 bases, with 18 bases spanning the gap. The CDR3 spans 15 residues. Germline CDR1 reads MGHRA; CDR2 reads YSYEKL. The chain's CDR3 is CASSQVVQQSNKQYF. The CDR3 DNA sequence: TGCGCCAGCAGCCAAGTAGTACAGCAGTCGAACAAGCAGTACTTC.

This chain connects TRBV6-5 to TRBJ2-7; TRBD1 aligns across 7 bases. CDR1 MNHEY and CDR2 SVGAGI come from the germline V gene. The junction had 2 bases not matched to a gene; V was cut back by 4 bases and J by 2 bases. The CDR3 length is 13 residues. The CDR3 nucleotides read TGTGCCAGCAGTTTCGGGACAGCCTACGAGCAGTACTTC. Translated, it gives CASSFGTAYEQYF.

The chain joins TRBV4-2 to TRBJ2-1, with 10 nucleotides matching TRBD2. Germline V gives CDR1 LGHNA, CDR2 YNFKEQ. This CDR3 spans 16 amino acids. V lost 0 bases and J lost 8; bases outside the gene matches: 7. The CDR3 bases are TGTGCCAGCAGCCAAGAGGTAGCGGGAGGATGGGATGAGCAGTTCTTC. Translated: CASSQEVAGGWDEQFF.

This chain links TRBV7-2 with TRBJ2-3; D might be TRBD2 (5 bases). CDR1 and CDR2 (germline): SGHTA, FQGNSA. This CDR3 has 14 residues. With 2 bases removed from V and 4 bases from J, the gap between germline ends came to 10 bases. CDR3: CASSLKPRADTQYF. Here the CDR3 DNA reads TGTGCCAGCAGCTTAAAGCCGAGGGCAGATACGCAGTATTTT.

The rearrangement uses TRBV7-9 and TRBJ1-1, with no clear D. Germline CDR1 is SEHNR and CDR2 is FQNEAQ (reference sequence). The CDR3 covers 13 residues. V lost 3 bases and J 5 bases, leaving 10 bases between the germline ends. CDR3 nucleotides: TGTGCCAGCAGCTTCCCCCGAGATACTGAAGCTTTCTTT. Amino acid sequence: CASSFPRDTEAFF.

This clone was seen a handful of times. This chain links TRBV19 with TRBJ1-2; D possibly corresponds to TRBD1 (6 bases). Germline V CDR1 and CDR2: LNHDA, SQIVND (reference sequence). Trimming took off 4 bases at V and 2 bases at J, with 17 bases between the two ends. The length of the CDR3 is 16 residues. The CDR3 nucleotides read TGTGCCAGTAGTAGAGACCGAGGACAGACAAACTATGGCTACACCTTC. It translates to CASSRDRGQTNYGYTF.

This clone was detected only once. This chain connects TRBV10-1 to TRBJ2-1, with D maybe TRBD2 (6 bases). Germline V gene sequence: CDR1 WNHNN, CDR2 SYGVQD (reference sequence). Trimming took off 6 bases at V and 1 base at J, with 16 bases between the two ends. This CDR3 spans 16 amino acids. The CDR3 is CASRNGGEGSYNEQFF. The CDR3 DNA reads TGCGCCAGCAGGAACGGGGGTGAGGGGTCCTACAATGAGCAGTTCTTC.

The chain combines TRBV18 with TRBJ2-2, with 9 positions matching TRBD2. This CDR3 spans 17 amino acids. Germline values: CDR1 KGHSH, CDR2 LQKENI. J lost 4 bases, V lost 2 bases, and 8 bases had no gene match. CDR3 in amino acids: CASSPESQRGATGELFF. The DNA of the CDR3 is TGTGCCAGCTCACCAGAATCCCAGCGGGGGGCCACCGGGGAGCTGTTTTTT. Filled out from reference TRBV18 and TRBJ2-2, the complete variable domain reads NAGVMQNPRHLVRRRGQEARLRCSPMKGHSHVYWYRQLPEEGLKFMVYLQKENIIDESGMPKERFSAEFPKEGPSILRIQQVVRGDSAAYFCASSPESQRGATGELFFGEGSRLTVL.

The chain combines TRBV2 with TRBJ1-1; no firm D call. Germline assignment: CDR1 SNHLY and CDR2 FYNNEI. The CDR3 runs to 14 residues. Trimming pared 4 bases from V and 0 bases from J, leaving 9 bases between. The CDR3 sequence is CASSVEFMNTEAFF. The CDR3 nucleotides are TGTGCCAGCAGTGTGGAGTTTATGAACACTGAAGCTTTCTTT.

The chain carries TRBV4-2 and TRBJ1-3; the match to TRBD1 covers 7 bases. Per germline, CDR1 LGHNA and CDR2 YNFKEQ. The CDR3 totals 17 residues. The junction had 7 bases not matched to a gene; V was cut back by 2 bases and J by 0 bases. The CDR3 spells CASSQTGAVLSGNTIYF. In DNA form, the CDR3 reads TGTGCCAGCAGCCAAACAGGGGCTGTTCTCTCTGGAAACACCATATATTTT.

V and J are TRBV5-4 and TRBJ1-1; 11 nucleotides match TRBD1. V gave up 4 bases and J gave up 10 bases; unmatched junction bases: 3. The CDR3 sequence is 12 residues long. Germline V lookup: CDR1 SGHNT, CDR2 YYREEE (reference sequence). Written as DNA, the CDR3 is TGTGCCAGCAGCGAGGGGACAGGGGGAGCTTTCTTT. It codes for CASSEGTGGAFF.

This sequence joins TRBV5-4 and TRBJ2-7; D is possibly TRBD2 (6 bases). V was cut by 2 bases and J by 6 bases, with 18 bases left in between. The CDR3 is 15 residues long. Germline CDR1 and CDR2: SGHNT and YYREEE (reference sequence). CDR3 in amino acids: CASSFSGTLYAEQYF. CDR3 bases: TGTGCCAGCAGCTTCTCCGGGACTCTGTACGCCGAGCAGTACTTC.

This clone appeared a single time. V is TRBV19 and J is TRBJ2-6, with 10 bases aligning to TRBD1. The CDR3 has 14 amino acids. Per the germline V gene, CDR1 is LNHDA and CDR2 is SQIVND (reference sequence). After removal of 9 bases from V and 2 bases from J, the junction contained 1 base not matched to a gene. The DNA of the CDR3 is TGTGCCAGCGGGACAGGGGCTGGGGCCAACGTCCTGACTTTC. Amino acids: CASGTGAGANVLTF. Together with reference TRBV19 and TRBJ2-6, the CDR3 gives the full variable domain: DGGITQSPKYLFRKEGQNVTLSCEQNLNHDAMYWYRQDPGQGLRLIYYSQIVNDFQKGDIAEGYSVSREKKESFPLTVTSAQKNPTAFYLCASGTGAGANVLTFGAGSRLTVL.

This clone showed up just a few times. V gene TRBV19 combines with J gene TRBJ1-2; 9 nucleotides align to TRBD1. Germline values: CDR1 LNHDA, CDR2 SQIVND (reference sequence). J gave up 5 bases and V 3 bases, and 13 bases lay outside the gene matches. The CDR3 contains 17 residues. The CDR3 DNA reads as TGTGCCAGTAGTATCCCTCCGGGACAGGGAATCCCTTATGGCTACACCTTC. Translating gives CASSIPPGQGIPYGYTF. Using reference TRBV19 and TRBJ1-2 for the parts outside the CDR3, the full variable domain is DGGITQSPKYLFRKEGQNVTLSCEQNLNHDAMYWYRQDPGQGLRLIYYSQIVNDFQKGDIAEGYSVSREKKESFPLTVTSAQKNPTAFYLCASSIPPGQGIPYGYTFGSGTRLTVV.

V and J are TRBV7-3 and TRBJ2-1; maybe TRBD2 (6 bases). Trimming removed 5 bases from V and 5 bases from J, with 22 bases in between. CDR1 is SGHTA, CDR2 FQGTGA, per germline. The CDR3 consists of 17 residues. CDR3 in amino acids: CASSLAGLARNNNEQFF. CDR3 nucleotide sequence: TGTGCCAGCAGCCTGGCGGGCCTAGCGCGCAATAACAATGAGCAGTTCTTC. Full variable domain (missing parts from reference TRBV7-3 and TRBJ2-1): GAGVSQTPSNKVTEKGKYVELRCDPISGHTALYWYRQSLGQGPEFLIYFQGTGAADDSGLPNDRFFAVRPEGSVSTLKIQRTERGDSAVYLCASSLAGLARNNNEQFFGPGTRLTVL.

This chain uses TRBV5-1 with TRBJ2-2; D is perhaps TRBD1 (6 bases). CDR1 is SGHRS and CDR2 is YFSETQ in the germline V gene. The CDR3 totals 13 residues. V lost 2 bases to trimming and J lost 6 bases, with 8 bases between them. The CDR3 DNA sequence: TGCGCCAGCAGCTTAGGACAGTCCGGGGAGCTGTTTTTT. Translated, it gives CASSLGQSGELFF.

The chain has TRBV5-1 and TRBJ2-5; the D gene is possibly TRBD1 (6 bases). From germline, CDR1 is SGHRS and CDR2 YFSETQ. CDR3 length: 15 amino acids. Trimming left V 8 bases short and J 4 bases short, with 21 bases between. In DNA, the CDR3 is TGCGCCAGTACCCTGACAGGTCTAAACGGAGAGACCCAGTACTTC. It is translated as CASTLTGLNGETQYF.

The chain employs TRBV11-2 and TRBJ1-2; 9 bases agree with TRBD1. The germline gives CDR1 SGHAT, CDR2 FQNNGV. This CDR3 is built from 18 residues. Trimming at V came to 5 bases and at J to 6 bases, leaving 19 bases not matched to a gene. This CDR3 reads CASSITFPGQGITNGYTF. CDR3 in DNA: TGTGCCAGCAGCATCACATTTCCGGGACAGGGCATAACTAATGGCTACACCTTC.

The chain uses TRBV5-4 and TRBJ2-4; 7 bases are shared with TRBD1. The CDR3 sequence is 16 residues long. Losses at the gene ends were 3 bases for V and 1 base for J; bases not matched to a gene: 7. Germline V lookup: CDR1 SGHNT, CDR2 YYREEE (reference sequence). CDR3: CASSSTQTGAKNIQYF. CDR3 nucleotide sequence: TGTGCCAGCAGCTCTACCCAGACAGGGGCCAAAAACATTCAGTACTTC.

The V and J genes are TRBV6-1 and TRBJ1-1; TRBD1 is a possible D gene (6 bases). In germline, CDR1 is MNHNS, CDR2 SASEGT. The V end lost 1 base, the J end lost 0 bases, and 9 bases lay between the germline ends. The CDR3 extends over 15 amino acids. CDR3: CASSEVGTLNTEAFF. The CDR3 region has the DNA TGTGCCAGCAGTGAAGTCGGGACACTGAACACTGAAGCTTTCTTT.